This TCR beta chain was sequenced during a study of T cell responses to AZD1222 COVID-19 vaccine. Libraries were prepared by immunoSEQ multiplex PCR; TCRdb keeps only in-frame clonotypes and omits some of them. This table has roughly 150,000 clones, approximately 94% appearing once. CDR1 and CDR2 (germline): MNHEY, SMNVEV (reference sequence). This CDR3 region has 14 residues. V shed 8 bases and J shed 0 bases, with 11 bases lying between them. The sample in question was peripheral blood, obtained on day 0 of AZD1222 vaccination. This rearrangement joins TRBV27 to TRBJ1-5; no clear D. The sequence was collected from an adult in good health. The CDR3 DNA reads TGTGCCAGCCGAGGAGGGTATAGCAATCAGCCCCAGCATTTT. This codes for CASRGGYSNQPQHF.